This T cell receptor beta chain was observed in a study of cytomegalovirus exposure and HLA in healthy donors. For the study at large: The platform used for the 95 to 150 validation repertoires matched that of the approximately 670 first-cohort repertoires, a later analysis reported. Study-level results: A few chains linked to CMV were shown in vitro to be specific for CMV antigens.

Separation from the 666-subject first cohort characterized the approximately 120-subject validation cohort, to which the donors belonged. The method was immunoSEQ multiplex PCR; TCRdb's version includes in-frame clones alone and lacks a portion of them. Seen here are around 240,000 clones, around 89% observed once, and the top ten hold 0.37%. With regard to this clone: Its antigen is undetermined.

The V and J ends lost 2 bases and 8 bases respectively, with 20 bases between them. The germline CDR1 and CDR2 sequences are SGHRS and YFSETQ. CDR3 length: 16 residues. This sequence originates from a woman aged 18-29 years in good health and CMV-seronegative. Material for sequencing was PBMCs. The chain carries TRBV5-1 and TRBJ2-1; a possible D gene is TRBD2 (7 bases). The CDR3 DNA reads TGCGCCAGCAGCTTTGGGTCCGGGGGGCCTGGGGATGAGCAGTTCTTC. Translation: CASSFGSGGPGDEQFF.